This T cell receptor (beta chain) was found in a study of CD8 T cells in ankylosing spondylitis. TCRdb independently ran MiXCR on the 5' RACE reads; one entry per CDR3 protein. Of some 180,000 distinct CDR3 sequences in the sample, 15% to 20% are singletons; the top ten hold approximately 4.3%. Germline CDR1 reads SGHDT; CDR2 reads YYEEEE. The CDR3 spans 16 residues. Trimming stripped 4 bases from V and 3 bases from J, with 17 bases between. The chain uses TRBV5-6 and TRBJ2-4; D may be TRBD1 (6 bases). This receptor was obtained from a male donor aged 10-30 years with ankylosing spondylitis or in good health (not recorded which). The sample taken for sequencing was blood, either unsorted or a sorted T cell fraction (not recorded which). The DNA for the CDR3 is TGTGCCAGCAGCATCCTCCGGGACACGAACAAAAACATTCAGTACTTC. This encodes CASSILRDTNKNIQYF.